These 20 T cell receptor beta chains share one sample of origin, sequenced in a study of OX40 agonist ivuxolimab in advanced cancers. Here immunoSEQ multiplex PCR was the method, and the copy in TCRdb shows in-frame clones only, minus some. Among 55,000 to 60,000 clones listed, 84% were seen once. This specimen consisted of CD4+ or CD8+ T cells sorted from blood, obtained in a trial of the OX40 agonist ivuxolimab. The receptors stem from an adult with an advanced solid tumor such as melanoma, head and neck, liver or kidney cancer.

The table lists this clone with a few counts. This chain links TRBV10-3 with TRBJ2-7; D not certain. The CDR3 has 13 amino acids. Trimming removed 3 bases from V and 0 bases from J, with 6 bases in between. Looked up from germline, CDR1 is ENHRY and CDR2 is SYGVKD. The CDR3 nucleotides are TGTGCCATCAGTGAACGGAACTCCTACGAGCAGTACTTC. This translates into CAISERNSYEQYF.

The rearrangement links TRBV29-1 to TRBJ2-7; D might be TRBD2 (5 bases). The CDR3 loop spans 11 amino acids. Deletions cut 7 bases from V and 2 bases from J, with 9 bases between. Germline assignment: CDR1 SQVTM and CDR2 ANQGSEA. This chain's CDR3 is CSGGITYEQYF. In nucleotides, the CDR3 is TGCAGCGGAGGGATAACCTACGAGCAGTACTTC.

The chain couples TRBV6-5 to TRBJ2-1; TRBD1 aligns across 8 bases. V trimming: 6 bases; J trimming: 6 bases; junction bases outside the gene matches: 10. The CDR3 loop spans 15 amino acids. From germline, CDR1 is MNHEY and CDR2 SVGAGI. The CDR3 reads CASRSTGGKGNEQFF. The CDR3 DNA reads as TGTGCCAGCAGATCCACAGGGGGTAAGGGCAATGAGCAGTTCTTC.

The chain couples TRBV2 to TRBJ1-1; TRBD1 aligns across 8 bases. V lost 11 bases, J lost 1 base, and 12 bases stayed unmatched. Looked up from germline, CDR1 is SNHLY and CDR2 is FYNNEI. The CDR3 is 15 residues long. The CDR3 DNA sequence: TGTGCCGGCAAAGACAGGGGCCTAGAGAACACTGAAGCTTTCTTT. Translated: CAGKDRGLENTEAFF.

This rearrangement joins TRBV25-1 to TRBJ1-1, with 11 bases aligning to TRBD1. V was clipped by 6 bases and J by 1 base; unmatched bases: 7. Germline CDR1 MGHDK, CDR2 SYGVNS. The CDR3 consists of 16 residues. The CDR3 bases are TGTGCCAGCAGCGCCGGGACAGGGGGTCCGAACACTGAAGCTTTCTTT. Translation gives CASSAGTGGPNTEAFF.

CDR3 loop: CASSVEGGIYGYTF. The CDR3 DNA reads TGTGCCAGCAGTGTTGAGGGGGGAATTTATGGCTACACCTTC. This chain links TRBV2 with TRBJ1-2, with D possibly being TRBD1 (6 bases). This CDR3 has 14 amino acids. Germline CDR1 reads SNHLY; CDR2 reads FYNNEI. V was pared by 4 bases and J by 5 bases, with 14 bases between. Together with reference TRBV2 and TRBJ1-2, the CDR3 gives the full variable domain: EPEVTQTPSHQVTQMGQEVILRCVPISNHLYFYWYRQILGQKVEFLVSFYNNEISEKSEIFDDQFSVERPDGSNFTLKIRSTKLEDSAMYFCASSVEGGIYGYTFGSGTRLTVV.

The chain employs TRBV2 and TRBJ2-5; D remains unclear. The CDR3 length is 15 residues. Between the trimmed V and J ends, which lost 6 bases and 7 bases, there was a span of 21 bases. Per the germline V gene, CDR1 is SNHLY and CDR2 is FYNNEI. The CDR3 region is CASRLIVAVGGTQYF. Here the CDR3 DNA reads TGTGCCAGCAGGCTAATTGTGGCTGTTGGCGGGACCCAGTACTTC.

The V gene is TRBV7-7, the J gene TRBJ2-3; D possibly corresponds to TRBD2 (5 bases). Trimming left V 5 bases short and J 8 bases short, with 11 bases between. The CDR3 is made up of 12 amino acids. Germline CDR1 and CDR2: SSHAT and FNYEAQ (reference sequence). CDR3 protein: CASSLAGGTQYF. DNA of the CDR3: TGTGCCAGCAGCCTCGCAGGAGGTACGCAGTATTTT.

The rearrangement links TRBV30 to TRBJ2-5; D is unclear. Germline-derived CDR1 and CDR2 are GTSNPN and SVGIG (reference sequence). The V end was cut by 0 bases, the J end by 3 bases, with 11 bases between. The length of the CDR3 is 14 residues. The CDR3, as DNA: TGTGCCTGGAGTGTAACCAGGAATAAAGAGACCCAGTACTTC. It encodes CAWSVTRNKETQYF.

The V and J genes are TRBV5-5 and TRBJ2-7; the D is unclear. Per the germline V gene, CDR1 is SGHKS and CDR2 is YYEKEE (reference sequence). Trimming stripped 1 base from V and 3 bases from J, with 2 bases between. CDR3 size: 11 residues. CDR3 coding DNA: TGTGCCAGCAGCTTGAACTACGAGCAGTACTTC. Encoded protein: CASSLNYEQYF.

This clone was counted a single time. The chain carries TRBV7-9 and TRBJ1-2, with D perhaps TRBD1 (5 bases). V shed 5 bases and J shed 2 bases, with 18 bases lying between them. Germline loops: CDR1 SEHNR, CDR2 FQNEAQ (reference sequence). This CDR3 has 16 amino acids. CDR3 DNA sequence: TGTGCCAGCAGCCTCCCCCGACATTGGGGGAACTATGGCTACACCTTC. Protein sequence: CASSLPRHWGNYGYTF.

V gene TRBV4-1 combines with J gene TRBJ1-2, with 7 positions matching TRBD1. The CDR3 is 16 amino acids. Germline CDR1 MGHRA, CDR2 YSYEKL. Germline trimming cut 4 bases from V and 5 bases from J; bases unmatched to any gene: 13. CDR3 nucleotide sequence: TGCGCCAGCAGCCCCAGGGACAGCGACCCTCGGTATGGCTACACCTTC. Its translation: CASSPRDSDPRYGYTF.

This chain joins TRBV6-5 and TRBJ2-2; D unclear. Deletions cut 4 bases from V and 4 bases from J, with 7 bases between. The CDR3 contains 13 residues. The V gene's germline CDR1 is MNHEY and CDR2 SVGAGI. The CDR3 loop is CASSWASTGELFF. In DNA, the CDR3 is TGTGCCAGCAGTTGGGCAAGCACCGGGGAGCTGTTTTTT.

This clone occurred a few times. V is TRBV7-2 and J is TRBJ2-7, with TRBD2 matching 11 bases. The germline V gene encodes CDR1 SGHTA and CDR2 FQGNSA. Losses at the gene ends were 6 bases for V and 7 bases for J; bases not matched to a gene: 5. The CDR3 contains 13 residues. CDR3 nucleotides: TGTGCCAGCAGTTCCACTAGCGGGGGAGAGCAGTACTTC. Amino acid sequence: CASSSTSGGEQYF.

The chain uses TRBV7-3 and TRBJ2-3; no clear D. The V gene lost 3 bases and the J gene lost 5 bases, with 9 bases spanning the gap. The CDR3 has 13 amino acids. CDR1 and CDR2 (germline): SGHTA, FQGTGA. The CDR3 DNA reads as TGTGCCAGCAGCTTGACCCGGCAAGATACGCAGTATTTT. Translation gives CASSLTRQDTQYF.

This chain connects TRBV10-3 to TRBJ1-3; 10 bases agree with TRBD1. The CDR3 consists of 16 residues. Germline assignment: CDR1 ENHRY and CDR2 SYGVKD. V lost 5 bases and J lost 0; bases outside the gene matches: 4. The CDR3 is CAISSGQGSSGNTIYF. The CDR3 bases are TGTGCCATCAGTTCGGGACAGGGGAGCTCTGGAAACACCATATATTTT.

The J gene is TRBJ2-7, the V gene TRBV30, with 11 bases identical to TRBD2. In germline, CDR1 is GTSNPN, CDR2 SVGIG (reference sequence). The CDR3 is made up of 16 amino acids. Trimming at V came to 2 bases and at J to 2 bases, leaving 8 bases not matched to a gene. The CDR3 DNA sequence: TGTGCCTGGAGTACACGGCCGGGACTAGCGGCCTACGAGCAGTACTTC. It is translated as CAWSTRPGLAAYEQYF.

V usage is TRBV6-1 and J usage is TRBJ2-2, with a weak D call TRBD2 (7 bases). The V end was cut by 4 bases, the J end by 5 bases, with 14 bases between. CDR3 length: 15 amino acids. Germline values: CDR1 MNHNS, CDR2 SASEGT. CDR3 nucleotide sequence: TGTGCCAGCAGTGGACCGGGGGGCCCGACCGGGGAGCTGTTTTTT. It translates to CASSGPGGPTGELFF.

The chain recombines TRBV27 with TRBJ1-2; perhaps TRBD1 as D (5 bases). This CDR3 spans 15 amino acids. Trimming removed 0 bases from V and 8 bases from J, with 16 bases in between. Germline assignment: CDR1 MNHEY and CDR2 SMNVEV (reference sequence). CDR3 in DNA: TGTGCCAGCAGTTTATCGTGGGGGACCCAGGAGGGCTACACCTTC. It translates to CASSLSWGTQEGYTF.

This rearrangement joins TRBV28 to TRBJ2-5; the match to TRBD2 covers 7 bases. The DNA end is more similar to TRBJ2-7, so the J call may be wrong. This CDR3 is built from 13 residues. The germline gives CDR1 MDHEN, CDR2 SYDVKM. The DNA for the CDR3 is TGTGCCAGCAGTCAGGGAGGGAAGGTCGAGCAGTACTTC. Its translation: CASSQGGKVEQYF.